The rows below give T cell receptor beta chains drawn from one sample of a study of graft-versus-host responses after intestinal transplantation. Repertoires were generated with immunoSEQ multiplex PCR, while TCRdb's copy carries only in-frame clones and drops some. Of about 9,300 clones detected, about 93% appear once; the ten largest clones hold approximately 2.3%. This specimen consisted of PBMCs, obtained around 47 days after intestinal transplant. These receptors originate from a human patient who received an intestinal transplant, so some T cells may come from the graft donor. Both conserved end residues are part of each CDR3. Each record gives: clone size, D gene, J gene, V gene, CDR3 protein, CDR3 DNA. A D gene is named only where the DNA matches it firmly. The size field is filled for only some rows; it gives once, few, many or a size class.

clone size: .
D gene: .
J gene: TRBJ2-7
V gene: TRBV2
CDR3 protein: CASSEVHEQYF
CDR3 DNA: TGTGCCAGCAGTGAAGTGCACGAGCAGTACTTC

clone size: .
D gene: .
J gene: TRBJ1-6
V gene: TRBV11-2
CDR3 protein: CASSLVESRDLGNSPLHF
CDR3 DNA: TGTGCCAGCAGCTTAGTGGAGTCTCGGGACTTGGGCAATTCACCCCTCCACTTT

clone size: .
D gene: TRBD2
J gene: TRBJ2-1
V gene: TRBV6-5
CDR3 protein: CASSYLLAGGRNEQFF
CDR3 DNA: TGTGCCAGCAGTTACCTACTAGCGGGAGGACGTAATGAGCAGTTCTTC

clone size: .
D gene: .
J gene: TRBJ2-3
V gene: TRBV19
CDR3 protein: CASSPGGGQSTDTQYF
CDR3 DNA: TGTGCCAGTAGTCCCGGCGGGGGACAGAGCACAGATACGCAGTATTTT

clone size: .
D gene: TRBD2
J gene: TRBJ2-5
V gene: TRBV2
CDR3 protein: CASKLAGAKWETQYF
CDR3 DNA: TGTGCCAGCAAGCTAGCGGGCGCCAAGTGGGAGACCCAGTACTTC

clone size: .
D gene: .
J gene: TRBJ1-2
V gene: TRBV6-5
CDR3 protein: CASSYSNSYGYTF
CDR3 DNA: TGTGCCAGCAGTTACTCGAACAGCTATGGCTACACCTTC

clone size: .
D gene: .
J gene: TRBJ1-2
V gene: TRBV5-6
CDR3 protein: CASSSGQPTNYGYTF
CDR3 DNA: TGTGCCAGCAGCTCCGGCCAGCCCACGAACTATGGCTACACCTTC

clone size: .
D gene: .
J gene: TRBJ2-7
V gene: TRBV2
CDR3 protein: CASMPGPYEQYF
CDR3 DNA: TGTGCCAGCATGCCGGGGCCCTACGAGCAGTACTTC

clone size: .
D gene: TRBD1
J gene: TRBJ1-2
V gene: TRBV5-6
CDR3 protein: CASSLFRTGGILMGYGYTF
CDR3 DNA: TGTGCCAGCAGCTTGTTTCGTACAGGGGGCATTTTGATGGGCTATGGCTACACCTTC

clone size: once
D gene: TRBD1
J gene: TRBJ2-7
V gene: TRBV27
CDR3 protein: CASRTGQGPREQYF
CDR3 DNA: TGTGCCAGCAGGACGGGACAGGGACCTAGGGAGCAGTACTTC

clone size: few
D gene: TRBD2
J gene: TRBJ2-7
V gene: TRBV6-1
CDR3 protein: CASLLAGVGEQYF
CDR3 DNA: TGTGCCAGCCTACTAGCGGGAGTGGGCGAGCAGTACTTC

clone size: .
D gene: TRBD2
J gene: TRBJ2-3
V gene: TRBV5-1
CDR3 protein: CASSTSGSTDTQYF
CDR3 DNA: TGCGCCAGCAGCACTAGCGGGAGCACAGATACGCAGTATTTT

clone size: .
D gene: TRBD2
J gene: TRBJ2-5
V gene: TRBV6-5
CDR3 protein: CASSSTYSGAWAQYF
CDR3 DNA: TGTGCCAGCAGTTCTACCTACAGCGGGGCCTGGGCCCAGTACTTC

clone size: .
D gene: .
J gene: TRBJ1-5
V gene: TRBV28
CDR3 protein: CASSLRIQPQHF
CDR3 DNA: TGTGCCAGCAGTTTGCGTATTCAGCCCCAGCATTTT

clone size: .
D gene: .
J gene: TRBJ1-2
V gene: TRBV6-1
CDR3 protein: CASSEWAGANYGYTF
CDR3 DNA: TGTGCCAGCAGTGAATGGGCAGGGGCTAACTATGGCTACACCTTC

clone size: .
D gene: .
J gene: TRBJ1-4
V gene: TRBV5-4
CDR3 protein: CASSLDRSPNEKLFF
CDR3 DNA: TGTGCCAGCAGCTTGGACAGAAGCCCTAATGAAAAACTGTTTTTT

clone size: once
D gene: TRBD1
J gene: TRBJ2-2
V gene: TRBV18
CDR3 protein: CASSPRQGTNTGELFF
CDR3 DNA: TGTGCCAGCTCCCCCCGACAGGGTACGAACACCGGGGAGCTGTTTTTT

clone size: .
D gene: .
J gene: TRBJ1-3
V gene: TRBV4-2
CDR3 protein: CASSQGFRAAGANTIYF
CDR3 DNA: TGTGCCAGCAGCCAAGGTTTTAGGGCCGCGGGTGCAAACACCATATATTTT

clone size: .
D gene: .
J gene: TRBJ2-3
V gene: TRBV11-3
CDR3 protein: CAELWGIAGASTDTQYF
CDR3 DNA: TGTGCCGAGCTATGGGGTATTGCAGGGGCGAGCACAGATACGCAGTATTTT

clone size: .
D gene: .
J gene: TRBJ1-3
V gene: TRBV2
CDR3 protein: CASSEAQGVGNTIYF
CDR3 DNA: TGTGCCAGCAGTGAAGCACAGGGTGTTGGAAACACCATATATTTT

clone size: .
D gene: .
J gene: TRBJ2-6
V gene: TRBV7-2
CDR3 protein: CASSLGGGANVLTF
CDR3 DNA: TGTGCCAGCAGCTTAGGGGGTGGGGCCAACGTCCTGACTTTC

clone size: .
D gene: .
J gene: TRBJ1-1
V gene: TRBV5-1
CDR3 protein: CASSLGETRPGAFF
CDR3 DNA: TGCGCCAGCAGCTTGGGGGAAACGAGACCCGGAGCTTTCTTT

clone size: once
D gene: TRBD1
J gene: TRBJ1-2
V gene: TRBV5-4
CDR3 protein: CASSSDRRPNYGYTF
CDR3 DNA: TGTGCCAGCAGCTCGGACAGGCGCCCTAACTATGGCTACACCTTC

clone size: .
D gene: .
J gene: TRBJ2-2
V gene: TRBV7-6
CDR3 protein: CASSFEQDWELFF
CDR3 DNA: TGTGCCAGCAGCTTTGAACAGGACTGGGAGCTGTTTTTT

clone size: .
D gene: TRBD2
J gene: TRBJ2-5
V gene: TRBV12-5
CDR3 protein: CASGHRLWTSGRRETQYF
CDR3 DNA: TGTGCTAGTGGTCACCGCCTATGGACTAGCGGGAGGAGGGAGACCCAGTACTTC

clone size: .
D gene: .
J gene: TRBJ2-7
V gene: TRBV5-6
CDR3 protein: CASSLGGPLYEQYF
CDR3 DNA: TGTGCCAGCAGCTTGGGGGGGCCCCTCTACGAGCAGTACTTC

clone size: once
D gene: .
J gene: TRBJ1-1
V gene: TRBV5-1
CDR3 protein: CASSFRDGEAFF
CDR3 DNA: TGCGCCAGCAGCTTCCGGGACGGTGAAGCTTTCTTT

clone size: once
D gene: .
J gene: TRBJ1-3
V gene: TRBV19
CDR3 protein: CASTLTQTLLSGNTIYF
CDR3 DNA: TGTGCCAGTACCCTAACCCAAACGTTGCTCTCTGGAAACACCATATATTTT

clone size: .
D gene: .
J gene: TRBJ2-1
V gene: TRBV15
CDR3 protein: CATSREGGNEQFF
CDR3 DNA: TGTGCCACCAGCAGAGAAGGGGGCAATGAGCAGTTCTTC

clone size: .
D gene: TRBD2
J gene: TRBJ2-3
V gene: TRBV6-5
CDR3 protein: CASRSSGRREDTQYF
CDR3 DNA: TGTGCCAGCAGGTCTAGCGGGAGGAGGGAAGATACGCAGTATTTT

clone size: once
D gene: .
J gene: TRBJ2-1
V gene: TRBV20-1
CDR3 protein: CSAQRNEQFF
CDR3 DNA: TGCAGTGCTCAGCGTAATGAGCAGTTCTTC

clone size: .
D gene: TRBD1
J gene: TRBJ1-1
V gene: TRBV9
CDR3 protein: CASSVVQGVEDTEAFF
CDR3 DNA: TGTGCCAGCAGCGTAGTTCAGGGGGTAGAGGACACTGAAGCTTTCTTT

clone size: .
D gene: .
J gene: TRBJ1-2
V gene: TRBV7-6
CDR3 protein: CASSLVFGDGYTF
CDR3 DNA: TGTGCCAGCAGCTTAGTGTTCGGGGATGGCTACACCTTC

clone size: .
D gene: TRBD1
J gene: TRBJ2-1
V gene: TRBV29-1
CDR3 protein: CSVDGQGAGEQFF
CDR3 DNA: TGCAGCGTTGACGGTCAGGGGGCGGGTGAGCAGTTCTTC

clone size: .
D gene: .
J gene: TRBJ2-5
V gene: TRBV25-1
CDR3 protein: CASSEYSGQGETQYF
CDR3 DNA: TGTGCCAGCAGTGAATATAGCGGTCAGGGGGAGACCCAGTACTTC

clone size: .
D gene: .
J gene: TRBJ2-7
V gene: TRBV4-2
CDR3 protein: CASSSDPTYEQYF
CDR3 DNA: TGTGCCAGCAGTTCAGACCCGACCTACGAGCAGTACTTC

clone size: .
D gene: .
J gene: TRBJ2-1
V gene: TRBV7-9
CDR3 protein: CASSSPGRDIYNEQFF
CDR3 DNA: TGTGCCAGCAGCTCGCCGGGGCGGGATATCTACAATGAGCAGTTCTTC

clone size: .
D gene: .
J gene: TRBJ1-2
V gene: TRBV5-5
CDR3 protein: CASSVCISRKTYGYTF
CDR3 DNA: TGTGCCAGCAGTGTATGTATCTCGCGAAAGACCTATGGCTACACCTTC

clone size: once
D gene: .
J gene: TRBJ1-3
V gene: TRBV27
CDR3 protein: CAGRQCLPGSGNTIYF
CDR3 DNA: TGTGCCGGCCGACAGTGCCTTCCGGGCTCTGGAAACACCATATATTTT

clone size: .
D gene: .
J gene: TRBJ1-4
V gene: TRBV4-1
CDR3 protein: CASSQNNLWTRESATNEKLFF
CDR3 DNA: TGCGCCAGCAGCCAAAACAACCTCTGGACCCGAGAGTCCGCAACTAATGAAAAACTGTTTTTT

clone size: .
D gene: .
J gene: TRBJ2-5
V gene: TRBV29-1
CDR3 protein: CSVVWQYQETQYF
CDR3 DNA: TGCAGCGTTGTTTGGCAGTACCAAGAGACCCAGTACTTC

clone size: .
D gene: .
J gene: TRBJ2-1
V gene: TRBV1
CDR3 protein: CTSSQGVPGPRPQFF
CDR3 DNA: TGCACCAGCAGCCAAGGGGTTCCGGGACCAAGACCGCAGTTCTTC